Listed below are T cell receptor beta chains from one sample, sequenced in a study of CD8 T cells in Susac syndrome. TCRdb used MiXCR to reprocess the immunoSEQ multiplex PCR reads, holding one entry per CDR3 protein. Found here are roughly 200,000 distinct CDR3 sequences, roughly 94% of them singletons; the top ten hold 0.09% to 0.1%. The sample was CD4+ T cells from PBMCs. These receptors came from a human donor with Susac syndrome. CDR3s include the opening cysteine and the closing phenylalanine or tryptophan. The order of the fields is D gene, clone size, J gene, V gene, CDR3 protein, CDR3 DNA. The D gene is left open where the match is weak. For some rows the clone size is stated as once, few or many, or as a class when expanded; others skip it.

d_gene: TRBD1
abundance: -
j_gene: TRBJ1-2
v_gene: TRBV5-6
CDR3aa: CASSLVDRRAYGYTF
CDR3nt: TGTGCCAGCAGCTTGGTGGACAGGCGCGCCTATGGCTACACCTTC

d_gene: TRBD2
abundance: -
j_gene: TRBJ2-5
v_gene: TRBV4-1
CDR3aa: CASSQVLREAEEETQYF
CDR3nt: TGCGCCAGCAGCCAAGTTTTACGGGAGGCTGAGGAAGAGACCCAGTACTTC

d_gene: -
abundance: few
j_gene: TRBJ2-1
v_gene: TRBV30
CDR3aa: CAWSVGQYNEQFF
CDR3nt: TGTGCCTGGAGTGTTGGCCAGTACAATGAGCAGTTCTTC

d_gene: -
abundance: -
j_gene: TRBJ2-5
v_gene: TRBV4-2
CDR3aa: CASSAVQETQYF
CDR3nt: TGTGCCAGCAGCGCGGTCCAAGAGACCCAGTACTTC

d_gene: -
abundance: -
j_gene: TRBJ1-2
v_gene: TRBV25-1
CDR3aa: CASSPLGRAGGYTF
CDR3nt: TGTGCCAGCAGTCCACTCGGACGGGCCGGGGGCTACACCTTC

d_gene: TRBD2
abundance: -
j_gene: TRBJ2-5
v_gene: TRBV12-3/TRBV12-4
CDR3aa: CASSLALLAETQYF
CDR3nt: TGTGCCAGCAGTTTAGCGCTACTAGCGGAGACCCAGTACTTC

d_gene: -
abundance: -
j_gene: TRBJ1-4
v_gene: TRBV19
CDR3aa: CASSWQSNEKLFF
CDR3nt: TGTGCCAGTAGTTGGCAGTCTAATGAAAAACTGTTTTTT

d_gene: TRBD1
abundance: few
j_gene: TRBJ2-2
v_gene: TRBV29-1
CDR3aa: CSVDVTGGTGELFF
CDR3nt: TGCAGCGTTGACGTCACAGGGGGGACCGGGGAGCTGTTTTTT

d_gene: TRBD1
abundance: -
j_gene: TRBJ1-1
v_gene: TRBV9
CDR3aa: CASSVDGTANTEAFF
CDR3nt: TGTGCCAGCAGCGTAGATGGGACAGCGAACACTGAAGCTTTCTTT

d_gene: -
abundance: -
j_gene: TRBJ1-2
v_gene: TRBV4-1
CDR3aa: CASSQLQGVYGYTF
CDR3nt: TGCGCCAGCAGCCAACTCCAAGGCGTTTATGGCTACACCTTC

d_gene: -
abundance: -
j_gene: TRBJ2-1
v_gene: TRBV6-4
CDR3aa: CASSDSGRNGQFF
CDR3nt: TGTGCCAGCAGTGACTCAGGTCGGAATGGGCAGTTCTTC

d_gene: -
abundance: -
j_gene: TRBJ2-7
v_gene: TRBV4-2
CDR3aa: CASSQNPQGRLDEQYF
CDR3nt: TGTGCCAGCAGCCAAAACCCCCAGGGGCGCTTAGACGAGCAGTACTTC

d_gene: TRBD2
abundance: -
j_gene: TRBJ2-1
v_gene: TRBV3-1
CDR3aa: CASSPPLAGTYNEQFF
CDR3nt: TGTGCCAGCAGCCCGCCCTTAGCGGGGACCTACAATGAGCAGTTCTTC

d_gene: -
abundance: -
j_gene: TRBJ2-7
v_gene: TRBV12-3/TRBV12-4
CDR3aa: CASSLYRERSYEQYF
CDR3nt: TGTGCCAGCAGTTTATACAGGGAACGCTCCTACGAGCAGTACTTC

d_gene: TRBD1
abundance: -
j_gene: TRBJ2-5
v_gene: TRBV29-1
CDR3aa: CSVLPDRQETQYF
CDR3nt: TGCAGCGTCCTTCCGGACAGGCAAGAGACCCAGTACTTC

d_gene: -
abundance: -
j_gene: TRBJ2-7
v_gene: TRBV6-2/TRBV6-3
CDR3aa: CASRLSGTARGQYF
CDR3nt: TGTGCCAGCAGGCTCTCCGGGACAGCGCGGGGGCAGTACTTC

d_gene: -
abundance: once
j_gene: TRBJ1-2
v_gene: TRBV4-2
CDR3aa: CASSQEEGSNYGYTF
CDR3nt: TGTGCCAGCAGCCAAGAGGAGGGTTCTAACTATGGCTACACCTTC

d_gene: -
abundance: -
j_gene: TRBJ2-2
v_gene: TRBV18
CDR3aa: CASSTSSANTGELFF
CDR3nt: TGTGCCAGCTCAACCTCTAGCGCGAACACCGGGGAGCTGTTTTTT

d_gene: -
abundance: -
j_gene: TRBJ2-7
v_gene: TRBV29-1
CDR3aa: CSVEDRYEQYF
CDR3nt: TGCAGCGTTGAAGACCGCTACGAGCAGTACTTC

d_gene: -
abundance: -
j_gene: TRBJ2-1
v_gene: TRBV2
CDR3aa: CASSEDFGASYNEQFF
CDR3nt: TGTGCCAGCAGTGAGGATTTTGGAGCATCGTACAATGAGCAGTTCTTC

d_gene: TRBD1
abundance: once
j_gene: TRBJ2-7
v_gene: TRBV28
CDR3aa: CASEGQGTYEQYF
CDR3nt: TGTGCCAGCGAAGGACAGGGCACCTACGAGCAGTACTTC